This TCR beta chain is from a study of blood T cell repertoires in COVID-19 (dated by TCRdb to about 2020). Broadly, across the study: The collaborator samples originated in the United States, Italy and Spain and spanned the acute and convalescent phases of COVID-19. The prospective study material was composed of cDNA or gDNA derived from T cells, B-cell-depleted T cells, or PBMCs. Subjects who had been exposed to COVID-19, were actively infected with it, or had recovered from it provided the deeply sampled blood TCRbeta repertoires that made up the dataset. The repertoires were released in a freely available public database meant as a resource for research on the immune response to SARS-CoV-2. Samples came from the ongoing ImmuneRACE study (first 160 participants) plus 1,254 subjects from 6 global collaborators. Nearly every sample came with metadata listing a de-identified subject ID, COVID-19 status, age in years and sex. Where available, HLA class I and class II types were taken from metadata supplied by the sample provider and were not determined by assay-based typing. What the work shows at the level of the full study, not this receptor alone: The quantity of clinical and demographic metadata differed by source and by participant and was supplied without curation.

In regard to this clone: Its antigen remains undetermined. No base quality values were provided; no much bigger clone lies one nucleotide off.

There are 13 amino acids in the CDR3, from cysteine to phenylalanine inclusive. CDR3 DNA is the only sequence kept; it has 39 bases, read in frame from the first base. The germline V gene sets CDR1 to WSHSY and CDR2 to SAAADI. Trimming removed 11 bases from V and 6 bases from J, leaving 17 bases between the germline ends. The immunoSEQ Assay, a bias-controlled multiplex PCR, was used to amplify TCRbeta CDR3 regions from genomic DNA. In the original analysis: The number of nucleated cells in each sample was estimated by amplification of reference gene primers within the assay. To quantify the absolute abundance of each unique TCRbeta CDR3 rearrangement, sequence reads were collapsed and filtered. For each sample, productive Simpson clonality was calculated as the square root of Simpson's diversity index over productive rearrangements. TCRdb took this table from immuneACCESS and kept in-frame rearrangements with V and J called. Such tables lack part of the clones; where checked against another copy, unresolved V genes explain under half of the gap, and the rest is unexplained. That table furnishes V, J and clone size, whereas the DNA furnished D and trimming. The sample records approximately 500,000 clones, 89% of which are singletons. Roughly 0.9% of the sample belongs to the ten largest clones.

One collaborating source in Seattle enrolled patients while the patients were actively infected and followed the patients over time throughout the course of disease. Whole blood was collected in K2EDTA tubes by collaborating institutions according to the institutions' own protocols. For TCRbeta analysis, collaborators shipped samples as frozen whole blood, isolated PBMCs, or DNA extracted from either of those sample types. The chain joins TRBV10-2 to TRBJ2-1; the D segment could be TRBD2, given 7 matching bases. Sequenced material: peripheral blood. The source is a man younger than 35 with COVID-19, enrolled during active disease. In nucleotide form, the sequence is TGCGCCGGGGGGGGGACAAGGCCCAATGAGCAGTTCTTC. It is translated as CAGGGTRPNEQFF.